This TCR beta chain was sequenced for a study of blood T cell repertoires in COVID-19. At the level of the study: Sites across the United States, Italy and Spain contributed samples from acute and convalescent COVID-19. PBMCs, B-cell-depleted T cells, or T cells provided the cDNA or gDNA that made up the material.

In the original workflow: Nucleated cell counts were estimated from reference gene primer amplification. Produced via immunoSEQ multiplex PCR; TCRdb's table is partial and in-frame only. V and J calls and clone size follow that table, whereas D and trimming were derived from the DNA. The sample has tens of thousands of clones, 91% seen once; the top ten hold around 5.1%. This clone was seen more than once but under ten times. V gave up 6 bases and J gave up 6 bases; unmatched junction bases: 7. CDR1 ENHRY and CDR2 SYGVKD come from the germline V gene. The CDR3 is 14 residues long. Sequencing was carried out using peripheral blood. The rearrangement joins TRBV10-3 to TRBJ2-2, with TRBD2 identical over 7 bases. This TCR came from a woman older than 75 with acute or convalescent COVID-19. The CDR3 region has the DNA TGTGCCATCAGCCGGACTAGAGAGGCCGGGGAGCTGTTTTTT. This gives the protein CAISRTREAGELFF.